This TCR beta chain was identified during a study of blood T cell repertoires in COVID-19 (dated by TCRdb to 2019 to 2021). Study-wide context: The collaborator samples originated in the United States, Italy and Spain and spanned the acute and convalescent phases of COVID-19. The material from the prospective study consisted of cDNA or gDNA derived from T cells, B-cell-depleted T cells, or PBMCs. The sample metadata nearly always contained a de-identified subject ID, COVID-19 status, age in years and sex. Where available, HLA class I and class II types were taken from metadata supplied by the sample provider and were not determined by assay-based typing. Deeply sampled blood TCRbeta repertoires from subjects exposed to, actively infected with, or recovered from COVID-19 were included in the dataset. Samples came from the ongoing ImmuneRACE study (first 160 participants) plus 1,254 subjects from 6 global collaborators. The repertoires were released in a freely available public database intended as a resource for research on the immune response to SARS-CoV-2. Overall results and qualifications from the work: The amount of clinical and demographic metadata varied by source and participant and was provided uncurated.

The CDR3, from cysteine to phenylalanine, totals 15 residues. Just CDR3 DNA is preserved here, 45 bases in frame from base 1. V lost 0 bases and J lost 1 base; the stretch between them is 9 bases long. CDR1 and CDR2 are read off the germline V gene as SGDLS and YYNGEE. The immunoSEQ Assay, a bias-controlled multiplex PCR, was used to amplify TCRbeta CDR3 regions from genomic DNA. The study's own analysis went as follows. Within the assay, amplification of reference gene primers was used to estimate how many nucleated cells each sample contained. To quantify the absolute abundance of each unique TCRbeta CDR3 rearrangement, sequence reads were collapsed and filtered. Productive Simpson clonality was computed per sample as the square root of Simpson's diversity index over productive rearrangements. The table was pulled from immuneACCESS by TCRdb, which kept in-frame rearrangements only. Such tables lose some clones; where checked, under half of the loss comes from unresolved V genes, and the rest has no known cause. V and J calls plus clone size are reproduced from that table; the DNA served to infer D and trimming. The table for this sample lists fewer than 200,000 clones; approximately 82% of them were counted only once. Roughly 5% of the sample belongs to the ten largest clones.

Participants in the prospective study were enrolled through a virtual design, were aged roughly 18 to 100 years, and lived in approximately 24 United States geographic areas. In the prospective study, participants were assigned to cohorts based on the clinical history participants reported in a screening survey and a study questionnaire. In the prospective study, whole blood, serum and a nasopharyngeal or oropharyngeal swab were collected from each participant by mobile phlebotomists. Additional blood draws and questionnaires over an approximately 2-month period could optionally be provided by prospective study participants. Before DNA extraction, prospective study blood samples were shipped either frozen or at room temperature. Notes on this clone: Its antigen is not yet known. Base qualities are not recorded, but no much larger clone differs from it by a single base.

The sequence was collected from a woman aged 55-69 years with acute COVID-19. The V gene is TRBV9 and the J gene is TRBJ2-3, with the D gene not clear enough to name. The sample taken for sequencing was PBMCs or T cells enriched from blood (not recorded which). The encoded CDR3 is CASSVGLGGTDTQYF. The DNA reads TGTGCCAGCAGCGTAGGACTCGGAGGCACAGATACGCAGTATTTT. This CDR3, with the reference TRBV9 and TRBJ2-3 proteins standing in past its ends, gives the full variable domain DSGVTQTPKHLITATGQRVTLRCSPRSGDLSVYWYQQSLDQGLQFLIQYYNGEERAKGNILERFSAQQFPDLHSELNLSSLELGDSALYFCASSVGLGGTDTQYFGPGTRLTVL.